This T cell receptor (beta chain) came from a study of PD-1 blockade in classical Hodgkin lymphoma. General study findings and limits: Newly diagnosed patients were said to have less baseline TCR diversity than healthy donors did. Newly diagnosed patients had diversity similar to the baseline diversity of complete responders. There was a significant rise in CD4+ TCR diversity by C4D1, with no such rise for CD8+.

Following autologous stem cell transplantation, relapse occurred in every patient, and exposure to brentuximab vedotin varied. Investigators isolated CD4+ T cells from thawed PBMCs through magnetic negative selection. When best responses were assessed, they were complete response, partial response or progressive disease. TCRdb's copy holds only in-frame clones and misses some; the assay was immunoSEQ multiplex PCR. The profile shows about 6,800 clones, about 80% of them singletons. Turning to this clone: Its antigen is currently unknown.

V lost 3 bases to trimming and J lost 0 bases; unmatched junction nucleotides: 9. This CDR3 comprises 18 residues. CDR1 LNHDA and CDR2 SQIVND come from the germline V gene (reference sequence). The chain combines TRBV19 with TRBJ1-5, with 9 bases matching TRBD1. The receptor was derived from a human donor with classical Hodgkin lymphoma. The source material was CD4+ T cells from blood, sampled at baseline. CDR3 in amino acids: CASSMDRGRSFSNQPQHF. As DNA, the CDR3 is TGTGCCAGTAGTATGGACAGGGGAAGATCTTTTAGCAATCAGCCCCAGCATTTT.